These 12 T cell receptor beta chains originate from one sample sequenced in a study of cytomegalovirus exposure and HLA in healthy donors. Primers included in the PCR were 60 Vbeta and 13 Jbeta primers. Measured with immunoSEQ multiplex PCR; TCRdb has only the in-frame clones, and not every one. The table shows more than 100,000 clones, with more than 65% occurring only once. Sequenced sample: PBMCs. Every receptor here comes from a woman in her late teens or twenties in good health and CMV-seropositive.

The CDR3 nucleotides are TGTGCCAGCAGTGCACAGGGAAGCACTGAAGCTTTCTTT. This gives the protein CASSAQGSTEAFF. The chain recombines TRBV7-8 with TRBJ1-1; a weak D match, TRBD1 (6 bases). Trimming stripped 6 bases from V and 4 bases from J, with 12 bases between. The germline CDR1 and CDR2 sequences are SGHVS and FQNEAQ. The CDR3 spans 13 residues.

V and J are TRBV7-3 and TRBJ2-7; 10 nucleotides match TRBD2. V shed 0 bases, J shed 5 bases, and the junction held 7 bases outside the gene matches. The CDR3 spans 16 residues. The V gene's germline CDR1 is SGHTA and CDR2 FQGTGA. CDR3 loop: CASSLTRASGSNEQYF. In DNA, the CDR3 is TGTGCCAGCAGCTTAACGAGAGCTAGCGGGAGCAACGAGCAGTACTTC.

The CDR3 DNA sequence: TGTGCCAGCAGTTTATCGCGGGCTAGCGGGATCTACGAGCAGTACTTC. Its translation: CASSLSRASGIYEQYF. V gene TRBV27 combines with J gene TRBJ2-7; 9 bases are a match to TRBD2. The CDR3 has 16 residues. Per germline, CDR1 MNHEY and CDR2 SMNVEV (reference sequence). The junction had 6 bases not matched to a gene; V was cut back by 0 bases and J by 3 bases.

This clone was detected only once. The chain combines TRBV5-1 with TRBJ2-1; D remains unclear. CDR1 SGHRS and CDR2 YFSETQ come from the germline V gene. CDR3 size: 16 residues. V dropped 0 bases and J dropped 0 bases, with 10 bases sitting between them. CDR3 sequence: CASSLEERSSYNEQFF. The CDR3 region has the DNA TGCGCCAGCAGCTTGGAAGAAAGGAGCTCCTACAATGAGCAGTTCTTC.

This clone occurred once. The chain is built from TRBV5-1 and TRBJ2-3, with a possible D match to TRBD2 (7 bases). Trimming shortened V by 6 bases and J by 4 bases, and 21 bases separated the two germline ends. The CDR3 is 16 amino acids. Looked up from germline, CDR1 is SGHRS and CDR2 is YFSETQ. CDR3 region: CASTSGPGGASDTQYF. In DNA form, the CDR3 reads TGCGCCAGCACCTCCGGCCCGGGGGGCGCGTCAGATACGCAGTATTTT.

The chain recombines TRBV18 with TRBJ1-2; 8 bases align to TRBD1. Losses at the gene ends were 4 bases for V and 2 bases for J; bases not matched to a gene: 6. Germline-derived CDR1 and CDR2 are KGHSH and LQKENI. CDR3 size: 15 residues. As DNA, the CDR3 is TGTGCCAGCTCACAACCGGGACAGGAGAACTATGGCTACACCTTC. Amino acid sequence: CASSQPGQENYGYTF. The entire variable domain, with the rest obtained from reference TRBV18 and TRBJ1-2, is as follows: NAGVMQNPRHLVRRRGQEARLRCSPMKGHSHVYWYRQLPEEGLKFMVYLQKENIIDESGMPKERFSAEFPKEGPSILRIQQVVRGDSAAYFCASSQPGQENYGYTFGSGTRLTVV.

This sequence joins TRBV4-1 and TRBJ1-3; no clear D gene. Trimming cost V 9 bases and J 0 bases, with 12 bases left between them. Germline CDR1 reads MGHRA; CDR2 reads YSYEKL. The length of the CDR3 is 14 residues. CDR3 DNA: TGCGCCAGTCGGGATAGAAGCTCTGGAAACACCATATATTTT. The encoded protein is CASRDRSSGNTIYF.

The chain combines TRBV5-1 with TRBJ1-3; TRBD1 might be the D (6 bases). Germline CDR1 reads SGHRS; CDR2 reads YFSETQ. This CDR3 has 16 amino acids. Trimming shortened V by 4 bases and J by 8 bases, and 22 bases separated the two germline ends. This CDR3 is CASSPTHRESGDTIYF. The CDR3 DNA follows: TGCGCCAGCAGCCCAACCCACAGGGAAAGTGGGGACACCATATATTTT.

The chain employs TRBV30 and TRBJ2-5, with D perhaps TRBD2 (5 bases). V lost 5 bases and J 7 bases, leaving 8 bases between the germline ends. The CDR3 has 10 amino acids. Germline loops: CDR1 GTSNPN, CDR2 SVGIG (reference sequence). The CDR3 loop reads CAWGGGTQYF. Here the CDR3 DNA reads TGTGCCTGGGGAGGTGGGACCCAGTACTTC.

The chain employs TRBV28 and TRBJ1-2; D remains unclear. Germline V gene data show CDR1 as MDHEN and CDR2 as SYDVKM. The CDR3 consists of 16 residues. V shed 6 bases and J shed 4 bases, with 21 bases lying between them. CDR3 nucleotide sequence: TGTGCCAGCAGCCGGGCGGGCGGCAGGAACTCCTATGGCTACACCTTC. This sequence encodes CASSRAGGRNSYGYTF.

This clone was recorded a few times. The chain carries TRBV2 and TRBJ2-7; a weak D match, TRBD2 (6 bases). Germline V CDR1 and CDR2: SNHLY, FYNNEI. The CDR3 extends over 18 amino acids. The V and J ends lost 4 bases and 2 bases respectively, with 24 bases between them. The CDR3, as DNA: TGTGCCAGCAGTGGTCCGAGCCCCACCGGGGGAAGGACCTACGAGCAGTACTTC. Translating gives CASSGPSPTGGRTYEQYF.

The chain is built from TRBV6-1 and TRBJ2-7; TRBD2 might be the D (6 bases). V was pared by 6 bases and J by 0 bases, with 12 bases between. The CDR3 contains 14 residues. Germline CDR1 is MNHNS and CDR2 is SASEGT. The CDR3 region is CASSAGRTSYEQYF. DNA of the CDR3: TGTGCCAGCAGCGCGGGACGGACCTCCTACGAGCAGTACTTC.